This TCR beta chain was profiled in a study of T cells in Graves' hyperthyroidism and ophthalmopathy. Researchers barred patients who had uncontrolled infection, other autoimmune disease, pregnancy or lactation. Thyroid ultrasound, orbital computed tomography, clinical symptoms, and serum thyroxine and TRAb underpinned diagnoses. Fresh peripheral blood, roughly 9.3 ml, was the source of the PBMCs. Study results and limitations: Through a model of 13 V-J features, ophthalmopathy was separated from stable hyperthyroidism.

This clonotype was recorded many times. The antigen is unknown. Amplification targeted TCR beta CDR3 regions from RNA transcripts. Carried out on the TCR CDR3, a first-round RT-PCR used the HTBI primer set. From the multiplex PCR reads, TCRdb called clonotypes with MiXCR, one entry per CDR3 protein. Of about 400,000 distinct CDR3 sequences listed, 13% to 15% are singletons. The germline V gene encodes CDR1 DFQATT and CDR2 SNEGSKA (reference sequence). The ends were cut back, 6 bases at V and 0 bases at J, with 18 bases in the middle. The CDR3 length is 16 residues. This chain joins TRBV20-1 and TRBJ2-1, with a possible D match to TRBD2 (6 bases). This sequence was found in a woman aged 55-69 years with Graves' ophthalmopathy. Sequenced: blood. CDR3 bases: TGCAGTGCCACGTCGTTTAGCGGTGACTCCTACAATGAGCAGTTCTTC. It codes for CSATSFSGDSYNEQFF.